This T cell receptor beta chain was captured by sequencing in a study of radiation and T cells in renal cell carcinoma. Assay: immunoSEQ multiplex PCR; the TCRdb copy retains only in-frame clones and omits some. Seen here are roughly 20,000 clones, around three fifths observed once, and the top ten hold 30% to 35%. Study results and limitations: Irradiated tumors had higher TCR clonality than control tumors.

Treatment noted: treatment-naive control, cytoreductive nephrectomy. Treatment-naive patients without radiation supplied the control tumors at nephrectomy. Clear cell pathology was present in this patient's renal cell carcinoma. On this clone itself: The antigen remains undetermined.

Sequenced material: tumor tissue, taken from a patient whose treatment was nephrectomy without radiotherapy. This clonotype was sampled from a man aged 50 to 60 with renal cell carcinoma.

CDR3 loop: CSVEEPRGQQYF. The CDR3, as DNA: TGCAGCGTTGAAGAGCCCAGGGGCCAGCAGTACTTC. The chain carries TRBV29-1 and TRBJ2-7; D possibly corresponds to TRBD1 (6 bases). The germline V gene encodes CDR1 SQVTM and CDR2 ANQGSEA. Trimming removed 0 bases at V and 8 bases at J, with 11 bases between. The CDR3 consists of 12 residues.